The 21 T cell receptor beta chains below come from one sample, sequenced in a study of cytomegalovirus exposure and HLA in healthy donors. TCRdb's table, derived via immunoSEQ multiplex PCR, lists solely in-frame clones and lacks some. The data contain around 200,000 clones, roughly three quarters of them singletons. Source material: PBMCs. The receptors derive from a woman aged 30 to 39 in good health and CMV-seronegative.

This clone has only one observation. DNA of the CDR3: TGTGCCAGCAGCTTAGCGACGCGCAGGGGATTCTATGGCTACACCTTC. Its protein product is CASSLATRRGFYGYTF. The chain links TRBV7-2 to TRBJ1-2, with D maybe TRBD1 (6 bases). The V and J ends lost 0 bases and 4 bases respectively, with 15 bases between them. Germline loops: CDR1 SGHTA, CDR2 FQGNSA. This CDR3 has 16 residues.

J is TRBJ2-7 and V is TRBV7-2, with 11 positions matching TRBD1. Germline V lookup: CDR1 SGHTA, CDR2 FQGNSA. The CDR3 runs to 16 residues. The ends lost 6 bases at V and 1 base at J; junction bases unmatched: 8. Here the CDR3 DNA reads TGTGCCAGCAGATTTACCGGGACAGGGGGTTCCTACGAGCAGTACTTC. Translating it yields CASRFTGTGGSYEQYF. Using reference TRBV7-2 and TRBJ2-7 for the parts outside the CDR3, the full variable domain is GAGVSQSPSNKVTEKGKDVELRCDPISGHTALYWYRQSLGQGLEFLIYFQGNSAPDKSGLPSDRFSAERTGGSVSTLTIQRTQQEDSAVYLCASRFTGTGGSYEQYFGPGTRLTVT.

The chain employs TRBV6-5 and TRBJ2-5, with 9 bases aligning to TRBD2. V dropped 2 bases and J dropped 1; count of bases not matched to a gene: 5. Germline CDR1 reads MNHEY; CDR2 reads SVGAGI. The CDR3 is made up of 16 amino acids. CDR3 sequence reads: CASSYPTAGGQETQYF. DNA of the CDR3: TGTGCCAGCAGTTACCCTACAGCGGGGGGCCAAGAGACCCAGTACTTC.

In its sample, this clone was seen a few times. This rearrangement joins TRBV5-8 to TRBJ1-2; D is undetermined. V lost 2 bases, J lost 6 bases, and 5 bases lay in between. Germline V gives CDR1 SGHTS, CDR2 YDEGEE. This CDR3 spans 11 amino acids. The CDR3 loop reads CASSFGDGYTF. Here the CDR3 DNA reads TGTGCCAGCAGCTTCGGGGATGGCTACACCTTC.

The chain recombines TRBV6-4 with TRBJ1-4; no clear D gene. Germline-derived CDR1 and CDR2 are MRHNA and SNTAGT. Trimming removed 6 bases at V and 8 bases at J, with 13 bases between. The CDR3 runs 13 residues. CDR3 DNA sequence: TGTGCCAGCAGCGGAGTGATCGAGGAAAAACTGTTTTTT. Its translation is CASSGVIEEKLFF.

The rearrangement links TRBV19 to TRBJ2-5; TRBD2 matches at 8 bases. CDR3 length: 14 amino acids. Germline CDR1 is LNHDA and CDR2 is SQIVND (reference sequence). V lost 5 bases to trimming and J lost 6 bases; unmatched junction nucleotides: 8. The CDR3 loop reads CASSLGTSRKTQYF. The DNA for the CDR3 is TGTGCCAGTAGTCTCGGGACTAGTAGAAAGACCCAGTACTTC.

The CDR3, as DNA: TGTGCCAGCAGCACCGACCCCGGGAATCAGCCCCAGCATTTT. Protein: CASSTDPGNQPQHF. The gene calls are TRBV6-1 and TRBJ1-5, with no clear D. The germline gives CDR1 MNHNS, CDR2 SASEGT. CDR3 length: 14 residues. V lost 6 bases to trimming and J lost 4 bases, with 13 bases between them.

This chain uses TRBV5-1 with TRBJ2-6, with a weak D call TRBD2 (6 bases). Trimming took 6 bases from V and 0 from J, leaving 16 bases between them. Per germline, CDR1 SGHRS and CDR2 YFSETQ. CDR3 size: 17 residues. The DNA of the CDR3 is TGCGCCAGCACCCCTTCGGGGGTATTCTCTGGGGCCAACGTCCTGACTTTC. As protein: CASTPSGVFSGANVLTF.

There are a few counts of this clone. V and J are TRBV18 and TRBJ1-5; D ambiguous. The germline V gene has CDR1 KGHSH and CDR2 LQKENI. The CDR3 consists of 13 residues. Trimming shortened V by 3 bases and J by 9 bases, and 12 bases separated the two germline ends. The CDR3 bases are TGTGCCAGCTCACCCACATCCGCCAGGCCCCAGCATTTT. It encodes CASSPTSARPQHF.

The chain carries TRBV19 and TRBJ1-2, with 9 nucleotides matching TRBD1. The CDR3 contains 13 residues. Trimming at V came to 6 bases and at J to 4 bases, leaving 3 bases not matched to a gene. The germline CDR1 and CDR2 sequences are LNHDA and SQIVND (reference sequence). CDR3 residues: CASRGDRVYGYTF. CDR3 nucleotides: TGTGCCAGTAGGGGGGACAGGGTCTATGGCTACACCTTC.

The V call is TRBV7-3, the J call TRBJ2-2; D gene uncertain. The CDR3 spans 14 residues. Germline lookup yields CDR1 SGHTA and CDR2 FQGTGA. With 3 bases removed from V and 1 base from J, the gap between germline ends came to 6 bases. CDR3 sequence reads: CASSFSGNTGELFF. In nucleotides, the CDR3 is TGTGCCAGCAGCTTTTCGGGGAACACCGGGGAGCTGTTTTTT.

The CDR3 sequence: CASSLSPGSNTEAFF. The DNA for the CDR3 is TGTGCCAGCAGTTTATCGCCAGGCTCGAACACTGAAGCTTTCTTT. The chain employs TRBV27 and TRBJ1-1; D is undetermined. CDR3 length equals 15 residues. Germline V lookup: CDR1 MNHEY, CDR2 SMNVEV (reference sequence). With 0 bases removed from V and 1 base from J, the gap between germline ends came to 9 bases.

V gene TRBV11-2 combines with J gene TRBJ2-1; no reliable D call. CDR3 length: 11 amino acids. Germline V lookup: CDR1 SGHAT, CDR2 FQNNGV. V was pared by 0 bases and J by 10 bases, with 4 bases between. The CDR3 sequence: CASSLDTEQFF. The CDR3 DNA sequence: TGTGCCAGCAGCTTAGATACAGAGCAGTTCTTC.

This clone was seen only once. Relative to the germline gene, one junction end is altered; a read error may explain this. The V and J genes are TRBV6-4 and TRBJ2-7; no reliable D call. This CDR3 has 14 residues. Germline V gene data show CDR1 as MRHNA and CDR2 as SNTAGT. The CDR3 is CASGESVPFYEQYF. The CDR3 bases are TGTGCCAGCGGTGAATCGGTCCCCTTCTACGAGCAGTACTTC.

Concerning this clone itself: The identical CDR3 is also encoded by other nucleotide sequences in the sample. J is TRBJ2-7 and V is TRBV5-1; weak D call: TRBD1 (6 bases). Trimming took 2 bases from V and 4 from J, leaving 7 bases between them. The CDR3 is made up of 12 amino acids. The germline CDR1 and CDR2 sequences are SGHRS and YFSETQ. DNA of the CDR3: TGCGCCAGCAGCTTACAGGGTTACGAGCAGTACTTC. It translates to CASSLQGYEQYF.

The chain joins TRBV6-1 to TRBJ1-4; maybe TRBD1 (5 bases). Trimming pared 5 bases from V and 1 base from J, leaving 11 bases between. Germline V CDR1 and CDR2: MNHNS, SASEGT. This CDR3 is built from 15 residues. The CDR3 reads CASSLEQGTNEKLFF. In nucleotides, the CDR3 is TGTGCCAGCAGTCTTGAGCAGGGAACTAATGAAAAACTGTTTTTT.

V is TRBV18 and J is TRBJ2-2, with TRBD1 matching 11 bases. Trimming removed 6 bases from V and 7 bases from J; junction bases left unmatched: 10. The germline V gene encodes CDR1 KGHSH and CDR2 LQKENI. The CDR3 runs 16 residues. The CDR3 protein is CASSRRTGGDIGELFF. In DNA form, the CDR3 reads TGTGCCAGCTCCCGCCGGACAGGGGGCGATATCGGGGAGCTGTTTTTT.

The rearrangement uses TRBV6-1 and TRBJ2-7, with unresolved D. Trimming left V 7 bases short and J 3 bases short, with 7 bases between. Germline V gene sequence: CDR1 MNHNS, CDR2 SASEGT. The CDR3 loop spans 11 amino acids. This CDR3 is CASNSGYEQYF. As DNA, the CDR3 is TGTGCCAGCAACTCTGGCTACGAGCAGTACTTC.

This clone was seen a few times. The genes are TRBV11-1 and TRBJ1-1; perhaps TRBD1 as D (5 bases). CDR1 SGHAT and CDR2 FQDESV come from the germline V gene (reference sequence). V was shortened by 5 bases and J by 6 bases, with 16 bases between the two germline ends. CDR3 size: 14 residues. CDR3 nucleotide sequence: TGTGCCAGCAGCCCTAGGGCAGGGCGCGCTGAAGCTTTCTTT. As protein: CASSPRAGRAEAFF.

The gene calls are TRBV4-1 and TRBJ2-7; the D is unclear. Germline CDR1 reads MGHRA; CDR2 reads YSYEKL. The CDR3 spans 13 residues. V lost 1 base to trimming and J lost 4 bases, with 8 bases between them. As DNA, the CDR3 is TGCGCCAGCAGCCAAGTACAGTCGTACGAGCAGTACTTC. It codes for CASSQVQSYEQYF.

This chain connects TRBV25-1 to TRBJ1-3; 8 bases fit TRBD1. The CDR3 sequence is 15 residues long. Per the germline V gene, CDR1 is MGHDK and CDR2 is SYGVNS. V trimming: 1 base; J trimming: 7 bases; junction bases outside the gene matches: 6. Here the CDR3 DNA reads TGTGCCAGCAGTGAATTTAGCCAGGGGGCGAACACCATATATTTT. It codes for CASSEFSQGANTIYF.